The present T cell receptor beta chain was sequenced within a study of cytomegalovirus exposure and HLA in healthy donors. The study ran its PCR with 60 Vbeta and 13 Jbeta primers. Libraries were prepared by immunoSEQ multiplex PCR; TCRdb keeps only in-frame clonotypes and omits some of them. This table holds some 180,000 clones, about 78% found once. The CDR3 contains 16 residues. Germline values: CDR1 SGDLS, CDR2 YYNGEE. V was trimmed by 0 bases and J by 5 bases, leaving 14 bases between them. The specimen sequenced was PBMCs. The chain links TRBV9 to TRBJ1-4, with D perhaps matching TRBD1 (5 bases). The clonotype originates from a woman in her 30s in good health and CMV-seronegative. In nucleotides, the CDR3 is TGTGCCAGCAGCGTAGCTTGGGGGGGAATGAATGAAAAACTGTTTTTT. Translating it yields CASSVAWGGMNEKLFF.